Listed here are 16 T cell receptor beta chains from one sample, sequenced in a study of control samples from healthy donors and cancer patients (TCRdb year 2020). Library preparation employed the immunoSEQ multiplex PCR assay. As stored in TCRdb, this immuneACCESS dataset retains in-frame rearrangements with V and J assigned. A fraction of the clones does not appear; measured against another copy, unresolved V genes explain less than half of the discrepancy, and the remainder lacks a known reason. The sample has some 200,000 clones on record, around 94% of them singletons. The top ten hold about 1.4% of the sample. The specimen sequenced was blood. These TCRs come from a man aged 45-65 years in good health.

The chain is built from TRBV5-1 and TRBJ2-3, with 8 bases aligning to TRBD2. This CDR3 has 15 residues. CDR1 and CDR2 from the germline V gene are SGHRS and YFSETQ. The J segment lost 8 bases and the V segment lost 4 bases, leaving 12 bases of the junction unmatched. CDR3 bases: TGCGCCAGCAGCCAACGGGGGGGACGAGAAGGTACGCAGTATTTT. Translation: CASSQRGGREGTQYF.

This chain links TRBV2 with TRBJ1-2; D uncertain. CDR3 length equals 14 residues. With 1 base removed from V and 4 bases from J, the gap between germline ends came to 10 bases. Germline V gene sequence: CDR1 SNHLY, CDR2 FYNNEI. The CDR3 coding sequence is TGTGCCAGCAGTGAAGAGGGTGGAGCCTATGGCTACACCTTC. As protein: CASSEEGGAYGYTF.

This sequence joins TRBV6-6 and TRBJ2-1, with TRBD2 identical over 11 bases. V lost 5 bases and J lost 0; bases outside the gene matches: 12. The CDR3 spans 19 residues. CDR1 is MNHNY, CDR2 SVGAGI, per germline (reference sequence). CDR3 DNA sequence: TGTGCCAGCAGTCACCGGACTAGCGGGCCCCCCAGCTCCTACAATGAGCAGTTCTTC. This codes for CASSHRTSGPPSSYNEQFF.

The chain uses TRBV7-2 and TRBJ1-1, with D hard to call. The CDR3 extends over 14 amino acids. V was clipped by 1 base and J by 5 bases, with 11 bases between them. CDR1 and CDR2 (germline): SGHTA, FQGNSA. CDR3 nucleotide sequence: TGTGCCAGCAGCTTAGTCGGAGAGAGGACTGAAGCTTTCTTT. Amino acid sequence: CASSLVGERTEAFF.

This clone came up once. This chain connects TRBV28 to TRBJ2-7; TRBD2 might be the D (6 bases). CDR1 is MDHEN, CDR2 SYDVKM, per germline. This CDR3 region has 13 residues. The V end lost 2 bases, the J end lost 3 bases, and 8 bases lay between the germline ends. The CDR3 DNA is TGTGCCAGCAGTTTAGCGGGGAACTACGAGCAGTACTTC. Its protein is CASSLAGNYEQYF.

This clone was detected once. The chain carries TRBV6-1 and TRBJ1-2, with TRBD1 matching 10 bases. Trimming removed 3 bases from V and 3 bases from J; junction bases left unmatched: 1. The CDR3 loop spans 14 amino acids. The germline gives CDR1 MNHNS, CDR2 SASEGT. The CDR3 loop is CASSEGQGYYGYTF. CDR3 nucleotides: TGTGCCAGCAGTGAGGGACAGGGGTACTATGGCTACACCTTC.

This sequence joins TRBV28 and TRBJ1-5; D ambiguous. The V gene's germline CDR1 is MDHEN and CDR2 SYDVKM. This CDR3 contains 18 residues. V lost 2 bases and J 5 bases, leaving 22 bases between the germline ends. The CDR3 DNA is TGTGCCAGCAGTTTAGGCTCCACTTACCCCCCCCATTATCAGCCCCAGCATTTT. Its protein is CASSLGSTYPPHYQPQHF. The full variable domain, in which reference TRBV28 and TRBJ1-5 provide the parts outside the CDR3, is DVKVTQSSRYLVKRTGEKVFLECVQDMDHENMFWYRQDPGLGLRLIYFSYDVKMKEKGDIPEGYSVSREKKERFSLILESASTNQTSMYLCASSLGSTYPPHYQPQHFGDGTRLSIL.

The chain employs TRBV28 and TRBJ2-7; 11 bases line up with TRBD1. With 6 bases clipped from V and 5 bases from J, the junction kept 3 bases outside the gene matches. Germline-derived CDR1 and CDR2 are MDHEN and SYDVKM. This CDR3 is 13 amino acids long. The CDR3 here is CASSGQGAHEQYF. DNA of the CDR3: TGTGCCAGCAGCGGACAGGGGGCTCACGAGCAGTACTTC.

A few counts support this clone. The rearrangement links TRBV19 to TRBJ1-5; no definite D call. Trimming left V 1 base short and J 4 bases short, with 11 bases between. CDR3 length equals 15 residues. Per the germline V gene, CDR1 is LNHDA and CDR2 is SQIVND (reference sequence). The CDR3 nucleotides read TGTGCCAGTAGTATAGGTAGGGCGTGGAATCAGCCCCAGCATTTT. Its translation: CASSIGRAWNQPQHF.

The gene calls are TRBV5-1 and TRBJ1-4; D not resolved. The germline V and J ends were trimmed by 0 bases and 8 bases, with 5 bases remaining between them. This CDR3 contains 12 residues. CDR1 and CDR2 from the germline V gene are SGHRS and YFSETQ. The CDR3 DNA reads as TGCGCCAGCAGCTTGGTGGGCGAAAAACTGTTTTTT. Amino acids: CASSLVGEKLFF.

The chain has TRBV13 and TRBJ1-3; D not certain. V dropped 1 base and J dropped 0 bases, with 7 bases sitting between them. The CDR3 has 15 amino acids. Germline V CDR1 and CDR2: PRHDT, FYEKMQ (reference sequence). The CDR3 DNA follows: TGTGCCAGCAGCTTAGACAGCAGCTCTGGAAACACCATATATTTT. This codes for CASSLDSSSGNTIYF.

The J gene is TRBJ1-3, the V gene TRBV3-1 (or the pseudogene TRBV3-2); TRBD1 agrees at 10 bases. Germline values: CDR1 LGHDT, CDR2 YNNKEL (reference sequence). This CDR3 spans 13 amino acids. Losses at the gene ends were 4 bases for V and 10 bases for J; bases not matched to a gene: 4. The CDR3 DNA sequence: TGTGCCAGCAGCCGACAGGGGGCGCCGACCATATATTTT. It encodes CASSRQGAPTIYF.

This clone came up once. The chain joins TRBV6-5 to TRBJ2-7; D might be TRBD1 (5 bases). V was clipped by 9 bases and J by 3 bases, with 18 bases between them. CDR1 MNHEY and CDR2 SVGAGI come from the germline V gene. CDR3 length equals 14 residues. The CDR3 DNA reads TGTGCCAGGGTGACAGCCGCTGATTTCTACGAGCAGTACGTC. Translated: CARVTAADFYEQYV.

The chain has TRBV5-1 and TRBJ2-5; 7 bases agree with TRBD1. This CDR3 is 17 amino acids long. With 0 bases clipped from V and 5 bases from J, the junction kept 13 bases outside the gene matches. The germline gives CDR1 SGHRS, CDR2 YFSETQ. DNA of the CDR3: TGCGCCAGCAGCTTGGGGACAGGAGGCTGGTTGGGTGAGACCCAGTACTTC. Translation: CASSLGTGGWLGETQYF.

The chain carries TRBV4-2 and TRBJ1-4; the D gene is possibly TRBD1 (5 bases). The CDR3 runs 16 residues. Germline V CDR1 and CDR2: LGHNA, YNFKEQ. Between the trimmed V and J ends, which lost 4 bases and 7 bases, there was a span of 19 bases. CDR3 in DNA: TGTGCCAGCAGCCCAACGGGGAAAGGGACGGCTGAAAAACTGTTTTTT. Protein: CASSPTGKGTAEKLFF.

V and J are TRBV7-3 and TRBJ1-1, with D possibly TRBD1 on 6 matching bases. The germline gives CDR1 SGHTA, CDR2 FQGTGA. V lost 5 bases to trimming and J lost 3 bases, with 13 bases between them. The CDR3 sequence is 14 residues long. CDR3 sequence: CASSQQGSDTEAFF. The CDR3 region has the DNA TGTGCCAGCAGCCAACAGGGCTCGGACACTGAAGCTTTCTTT.